Shown below are 29 T cell receptor beta chains from a single sample sequenced in a study of blood T cell repertoires in COVID-19 (dated by TCRdb to the early 2020s). The library was generated by the immunoSEQ multiplex PCR assay. The immuneACCESS repertoire file appears here via TCRdb, limited to in-frame rearrangements. These files lack a portion of the clones; in checked studies, under half of the deficit traces to unresolved V genes, and the cause of the others is not known. The sample includes over 200,000 clones, with roughly 90% observed a single time. The ten largest clones capture approximately 2.8% of the sample. Sequencing was done on a sample of PBMCs or T cells enriched from blood (not recorded which). The receptors come from a woman aged 45-65 years in a cohort exposed to, infected with or recovered from COVID-19 (not recorded which).

This clone turned up a few times. This chain uses TRBV5-6 with TRBJ1-6, with D perhaps matching TRBD1 (5 bases). Germline V lookup: CDR1 SGHDT, CDR2 YYEEEE. The CDR3 is 16 residues long. V lost 0 bases and J lost 5, with 12 bases in between. For the CDR3, the DNA is TGTGCCAGCAGCTTGGATGGTACAGGCGATAATTCACCCCTCCACTTT. Protein sequence: CASSLDGTGDNSPLHF.

This clone was seen only a few times. The genes are TRBV7-2 and TRBJ1-4, with 7 bases fitting TRBD1. J lost 7 bases, V lost 4 bases, and 9 bases had no gene match. Germline-derived CDR1 and CDR2 are SGHTA and FQGNSA. This CDR3 region has 15 residues. The CDR3 loop is CASSSSQGQPEKLFF. The CDR3 nucleotides read TGTGCCAGCAGCTCTTCACAGGGACAGCCTGAAAAACTGTTTTTT.

The chain couples TRBV4-1 to TRBJ2-7; D unresolved. Trimming took 0 bases from V and 1 from J, leaving 10 bases between them. The CDR3 is 15 amino acids. Germline V lookup: CDR1 MGHRA, CDR2 YSYEKL. DNA of the CDR3: TGCGCCAGCAGCCAAGATCCGATCGGGTCCTACGAGCAGTACTTC. Its protein is CASSQDPIGSYEQYF.

This clone was seen a few times. The rearrangement joins TRBV7-2 to TRBJ2-1; D perhaps matches TRBD2 (5 bases). The CDR3 covers 12 residues. Trimming removed 5 bases at V and 14 bases at J, with 16 bases between. Germline V gene sequence: CDR1 SGHTA, CDR2 FQGNSA. This CDR3 is CASSQRDPVKFF. The CDR3 DNA follows: TGTGCCAGCAGCCAGAGGGATCCCGTGAAGTTCTTC.

This clone appeared a single time. The chain recombines TRBV7-3 with TRBJ2-3; no definite D call. CDR3 size: 14 residues. Trimming removed 7 bases from V and 2 bases from J, with 13 bases in between. Germline V lookup: CDR1 SGHTA, CDR2 FQGTGA. In nucleotides, the CDR3 is TGTGCCAGCACCCTCTTAGCCTACACAGATACGCAGTATTTT. The encoded protein is CASTLLAYTDTQYF.

The chain uses TRBV28 and TRBJ2-2, with 12 nucleotides matching TRBD2. Germline-derived CDR1 and CDR2 are MDHEN and SYDVKM. This CDR3 contains 19 residues. The V gene end was trimmed by 4 bases and the J gene end by 4 bases; junction bases not matched to a gene: 13. As DNA, the CDR3 is TGTGCCAGCAGTTCCCTAGCGGGGGGGCATCGACGGAGCACCGGGGAGCTGTTTTTT. Residues: CASSSLAGGHRRSTGELFF. Looking up the rest from reference TRBV28 and TRBJ2-2 gives the full variable domain: DVKVTQSSRYLVKRTGEKVFLECVQDMDHENMFWYRQDPGLGLRLIYFSYDVKMKEKGDIPEGYSVSREKKERFSLILESASTNQTSMYLCASSSLAGGHRRSTGELFFGEGSRLTVL.

The gene calls are TRBV30 and TRBJ1-1; a weak D match, TRBD1 (6 bases). This CDR3 region has 12 residues. CDR1 is GTSNPN, CDR2 SVGIG, per germline (reference sequence). V was clipped by 5 bases and J by 1 base, with 8 bases between them. The CDR3 DNA is TGTGCCTGGGACAGGAAGAACACTGAAGCTTTCTTT. Translation: CAWDRKNTEAFF.

The chain recombines TRBV11-3 with TRBJ2-1; possible D gene TRBD1, 6 bases. V was trimmed by 4 bases and J by 5 bases, leaving 15 bases between them. The CDR3 runs 15 residues. Germline V gene data show CDR1 as SGHNT and CDR2 as YENEEA. The DNA for the CDR3 is TGTGCCAGCAGCTGGGGGCGGCATCGAGACAATGAGCAGTTCTTC. It specifies CASSWGRHRDNEQFF.

The rearrangement joins TRBV4-2 to TRBJ2-7, with TRBD1 identical over 10 bases. V trimming: 3 bases; J trimming: 8 bases; junction bases outside the gene matches: 1. The CDR3 has 12 residues. Germline V gene sequence: CDR1 LGHNA, CDR2 YNFKEQ. CDR3 residues: CASSQGQGKQYF. The DNA of the CDR3 is TGTGCCAGCAGCCAGGGACAGGGGAAGCAGTACTTC.

The V gene is TRBV5-4, the J gene TRBJ2-5; TRBD2 matches 8 bases. The germline CDR1 and CDR2 sequences are SGHNT and YYREEE (reference sequence). V shed 1 base, J shed 1 base, and the junction held 6 bases outside the gene matches. The CDR3 spans 16 residues. CDR3 DNA: TGTGCCAGCAGCTTGAGGAGCGGGGGTCCCCAAGAGACCCAGTACTTC. It yields the protein CASSLRSGGPQETQYF.

The rearrangement uses TRBV27 and TRBJ1-4; TRBD1 matches at 10 bases. The germline CDR1 and CDR2 sequences are MNHEY and SMNVEV (reference sequence). The V and J ends lost 1 base and 14 bases, in that order; junction bases with no gene match: 7. This CDR3 has 14 amino acids. The DNA for the CDR3 is TGTGCCAGCAGTTTATTGGACAGGGGGGCACTCCTGTTTTTT. This codes for CASSLLDRGALLFF.

CDR3 amino acids: CASRGGSGQPYGYTF. CDR3 sequence (DNA): TGTGCCAGCAGGGGGGGGTCAGGGCAACCCTATGGCTACACCTTC. The chain recombines TRBV5-4 with TRBJ1-2; perhaps TRBD1 as D (5 bases). Germline loops: CDR1 SGHNT, CDR2 YYREEE (reference sequence). The V end lost 5 bases, the J end lost 4 bases, and 18 bases lay between the germline ends. The CDR3 loop spans 15 amino acids.

This sequence joins TRBV9 and TRBJ2-5, with 10 bases lining up with TRBD2. Trimming cost V 2 bases and J 1 base; bases outside gene matches: 5. Germline loops: CDR1 SGDLS, CDR2 YYNGEE. The CDR3 length is 16 residues. The CDR3 reads CASSVSSGGLQETQYF. In DNA, the CDR3 is TGTGCCAGCAGCGTCTCTAGCGGGGGTCTCCAAGAGACCCAGTACTTC.

The chain joins TRBV6-2 or TRBV6-3 to TRBJ1-1, with 9 nucleotides matching TRBD1. With V trimmed by 2 bases and J by 0 bases, 7 bases remained unmatched. The length of the CDR3 is 17 residues. The V gene's germline CDR1 is MNHEY and CDR2 SVGEGT. As DNA, the CDR3 is TGTGCCAGCAGTTACCCGAGGACAGGGGTAATGAACACTGAAGCTTTCTTT. It encodes CASSYPRTGVMNTEAFF.

J is TRBJ1-6 and V is TRBV11-2; D perhaps matches TRBD1 (6 bases). Germline loops: CDR1 SGHAT, CDR2 FQNNGV. The CDR3 loop spans 15 amino acids. V was trimmed by 0 bases and J by 8 bases, leaving 11 bases between them. The CDR3 bases are TGTGCCAGCAGCTTAGAGGAGGACAGCTATTCACCCCTCCACTTT. Translated, it gives CASSLEEDSYSPLHF.

CDR3 loop: CASAIQGTGAFF. The CDR3 nucleotides read TGTGCTAGTGCTATTCAAGGGACAGGAGCTTTCTTT. J is TRBJ1-1 and V is TRBV12-5; 8 bases fit TRBD1. CDR1 LGHNT and CDR2 FRNRAP come from the germline V gene. The CDR3 spans 12 residues. The ends lost 7 bases at V and 10 bases at J; junction bases unmatched: 8. The full variable domain, completed using reference TRBV12-5 and TRBJ1-1, is DARVTQTPRHKVTEMGQEVTMRCQPILGHNTVFWYRQTMMQGLELLAYFRNRAPLDDSGMPKDRFSAEMPDATLATLKIQPSEPRDSAVYFCASAIQGTGAFFGQGTRLTVV.

The chain joins TRBV28 to TRBJ2-5; D may be TRBD2 (6 bases). Germline V lookup: CDR1 MDHEN, CDR2 SYDVKM. CDR3 length: 14 residues. V dropped 7 bases and J dropped 5 bases, with 17 bases sitting between them. Written as DNA, the CDR3 is TGTGCCAGCACCCCTGGAGGAGGGCCGGAGACCCAGTACTTC. Translation: CASTPGGGPETQYF.

The chain uses TRBV6-5 and TRBJ1-1; D may be TRBD1 (5 bases). V dropped 4 bases and J dropped 6 bases, with 9 bases sitting between them. The CDR3 is made up of 12 amino acids. The germline V gene encodes CDR1 MNHEY and CDR2 SVGAGI. CDR3 coding DNA: TGTGCCAGCAGTTTCCAGACAGCTGAAGCTTTCTTT. Amino acids: CASSFQTAEAFF.

The chain recombines TRBV4-2 with TRBJ2-2, with 15 bases matching TRBD2. Germline V lookup: CDR1 LGHNA, CDR2 YNFKEQ. CDR3 length equals 18 residues. V dropped 4 bases and J dropped 4; count of bases not matched to a gene: 7. The CDR3 is CASSRTSGGASGTGELFF. The CDR3 coding sequence is TGTGCCAGCAGCCGGACTAGCGGGGGGGCCTCGGGCACCGGGGAGCTGTTTTTT.

The V gene is TRBV19, the J gene TRBJ1-2, with a weak D call TRBD1 (6 bases). Trimming removed 7 bases from V and 0 bases from J, with 15 bases in between. This CDR3 is built from 15 residues. Germline CDR1 LNHDA, CDR2 SQIVND (reference sequence). The CDR3 DNA follows: TGTGCCAGTACCCGGACAGCCAGAACTAACTATGGCTACACCTTC. Translation gives CASTRTARTNYGYTF. Looking up the rest from reference TRBV19 and TRBJ1-2 gives the full variable domain: DGGITQSPKYLFRKEGQNVTLSCEQNLNHDAMYWYRQDPGQGLRLIYYSQIVNDFQKGDIAEGYSVSREKKESFPLTVTSAQKNPTAFYLCASTRTARTNYGYTFGSGTRLTVV.

The gene calls are TRBV11-3 and TRBJ2-3; 7 positions agree with TRBD1. The trim removed 8 bases at V and 4 bases at J, leaving 12 bases unmatched. CDR1 is SGHNT, CDR2 YENEEA, per germline. The CDR3 runs to 15 residues. The CDR3 nucleotides read TGTGCCAGCTCCCTTGGGGCAGGGGGAGCAGATACGCAGTATTTT. It encodes CASSLGAGGADTQYF.

The chain has TRBV10-3 and TRBJ1-4; 7 bases are shared with TRBD1. Germline V gene data show CDR1 as ENHRY and CDR2 as SYGVKD. V shed 4 bases, J shed 10 bases, and the junction held 18 bases outside the gene matches. The CDR3 extends over 17 amino acids. CDR3 sequence (DNA): TGTGCCATCAGTGCCGTCGGGAGGGACAGCCCAACCTCAAAACTGTTTTTT. Its translation: CAISAVGRDSPTSKLFF.

This clone was observed a single time. The chain recombines TRBV7-9 with TRBJ1-6; D remains unclear. The CDR3 consists of 17 residues. Trimming took off 3 bases at V and 8 bases at J, with 20 bases between the two ends. Germline lookup yields CDR1 SEHNR and CDR2 FQNEAQ (reference sequence). CDR3 residues: CASSFSGSRSVDSPLHF. The CDR3 nucleotides are TGTGCCAGCAGCTTTAGTGGGTCGAGGTCTGTCGATTCACCCCTCCACTTT.

This rearrangement joins TRBV27 to TRBJ2-3, with a possible D match to TRBD2 (6 bases). The CDR3 contains 18 residues. The germline V gene has CDR1 MNHEY and CDR2 SMNVEV (reference sequence). V dropped 5 bases and J dropped 3 bases, with 24 bases sitting between them. The chain's CDR3 is CASSQLGRGLRETDTQYF. Written as DNA, the CDR3 is TGTGCCAGCAGTCAGTTGGGTAGGGGCCTTCGGGAGACAGATACGCAGTATTTT.

The gene calls are TRBV5-1 and TRBJ2-1, with TRBD1 identical over 9 bases. V shed 0 bases and J 9 bases; nucleotides not matched to a gene: 7. The CDR3 spans 15 residues. Germline CDR1 and CDR2: SGHRS and YFSETQ. As DNA, the CDR3 is TGCGCCAGCAGCTTGGTGGGACAGGGATACGGTGAGCAGTTCTTC. Translation: CASSLVGQGYGEQFF. Supplemented by reference TRBV5-1 and TRBJ2-1, the full variable domain reads KAGVTQTPRYLIKTRGQQVTLSCSPISGHRSVSWYQQTPGQGLQFLFEYFSETQRNKGNFPGRFSGRQFSNSRSEMNVSTLELGDSALYLCASSLVGQGYGEQFFGPGTRLTVL.

This clone was observed once. The genes are TRBV3-1 (or the pseudogene TRBV3-2) and TRBJ2-7; D is possibly TRBD1 (6 bases). Trimming cost V 8 bases and J 5 bases, with 19 bases left between them. This CDR3 contains 14 residues. Germline V CDR1 and CDR2: LGHDT, YNNKEL (reference sequence). CDR3: CASGMRGILDEQYF. The CDR3 nucleotides read TGTGCCAGCGGCATGAGGGGGATCTTGGACGAGCAGTACTTC.

The chain joins TRBV11-2 to TRBJ2-1; D ambiguous. This CDR3 is 14 amino acids long. V lost 5 bases, J lost 3 bases, and 11 bases lay in between. Germline loops: CDR1 SGHAT, CDR2 FQNNGV. The CDR3 region has the DNA TGTGCCAGCAGCCCTTTGGTCGGCTACAATGAGCAGTTCTTC. It translates to CASSPLVGYNEQFF.

V is TRBV3-1 (or the pseudogene TRBV3-2) and J is TRBJ2-1; the match to TRBD2 covers 9 bases. From germline, CDR1 is LGHDT and CDR2 YNNKEL (reference sequence). J gave up 2 bases and V 1 base, and 6 bases lay outside the gene matches. The length of the CDR3 is 17 residues. The chain's CDR3 is CASSQVSGGLPYNEQFF. DNA for the CDR3: TGTGCCAGCAGCCAAGTTAGCGGGGGACTTCCCTACAATGAGCAGTTCTTC.

This clone was counted a single time. The chain recombines TRBV5-1 with TRBJ1-2, with D possibly matching TRBD1 (6 bases). CDR3 length equals 15 residues. Deletions cut 4 bases from V and 3 bases from J, with 16 bases between. Germline CDR1 reads SGHRS; CDR2 reads YFSETQ. CDR3 in amino acids: CASSPGRGSDYGYTF. In DNA, the CDR3 is TGCGCCAGCAGCCCTGGGAGGGGGTCGGACTATGGCTACACCTTC.